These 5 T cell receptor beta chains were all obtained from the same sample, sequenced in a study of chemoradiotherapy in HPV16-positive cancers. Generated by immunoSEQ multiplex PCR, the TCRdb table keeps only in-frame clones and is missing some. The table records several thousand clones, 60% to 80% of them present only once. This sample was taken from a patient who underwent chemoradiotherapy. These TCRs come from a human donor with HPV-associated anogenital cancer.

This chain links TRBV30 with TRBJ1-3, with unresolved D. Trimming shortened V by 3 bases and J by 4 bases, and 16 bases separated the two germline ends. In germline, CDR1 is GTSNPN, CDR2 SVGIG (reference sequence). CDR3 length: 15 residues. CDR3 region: CAWSLPLGLGNTIYF. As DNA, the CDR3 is TGTGCCTGGAGCCTACCGTTGGGGTTGGGAAACACCATATATTTT.

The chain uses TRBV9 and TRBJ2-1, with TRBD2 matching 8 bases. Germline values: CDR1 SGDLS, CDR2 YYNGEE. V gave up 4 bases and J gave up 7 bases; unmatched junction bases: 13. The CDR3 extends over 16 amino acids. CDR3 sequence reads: CASSPLTGGAVNEQFF. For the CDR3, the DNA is TGTGCCAGCAGCCCCCTAACGGGGGGGGCGGTAAATGAGCAGTTCTTC.

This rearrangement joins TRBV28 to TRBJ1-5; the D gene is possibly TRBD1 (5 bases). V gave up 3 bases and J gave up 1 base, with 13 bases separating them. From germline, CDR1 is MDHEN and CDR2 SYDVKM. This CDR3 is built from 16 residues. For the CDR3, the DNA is TGTGCCAGCAGTTTCATACAGGTCAGGAGCAATCAGCCCCAGCATTTT. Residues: CASSFIQVRSNQPQHF. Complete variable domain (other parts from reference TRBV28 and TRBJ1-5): DVKVTQSSRYLVKRTGEKVFLECVQDMDHENMFWYRQDPGLGLRLIYFSYDVKMKEKGDIPEGYSVSREKKERFSLILESASTNQTSMYLCASSFIQVRSNQPQHFGDGTRLSIL.

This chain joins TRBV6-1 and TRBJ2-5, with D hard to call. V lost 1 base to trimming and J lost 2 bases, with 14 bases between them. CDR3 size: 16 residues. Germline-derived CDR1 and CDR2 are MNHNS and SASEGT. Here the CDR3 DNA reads TGTGCCAGCAGTGAAGAGATAGCCGTTACGCAAGAGACCCAGTACTTC. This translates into CASSEEIAVTQETQYF.

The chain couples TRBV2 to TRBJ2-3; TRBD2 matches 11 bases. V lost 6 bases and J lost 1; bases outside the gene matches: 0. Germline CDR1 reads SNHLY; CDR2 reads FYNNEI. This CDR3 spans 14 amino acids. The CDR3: CASRLAGGTDTQYF. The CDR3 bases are TGTGCCAGCAGACTAGCGGGGGGCACAGATACGCAGTATTTT.